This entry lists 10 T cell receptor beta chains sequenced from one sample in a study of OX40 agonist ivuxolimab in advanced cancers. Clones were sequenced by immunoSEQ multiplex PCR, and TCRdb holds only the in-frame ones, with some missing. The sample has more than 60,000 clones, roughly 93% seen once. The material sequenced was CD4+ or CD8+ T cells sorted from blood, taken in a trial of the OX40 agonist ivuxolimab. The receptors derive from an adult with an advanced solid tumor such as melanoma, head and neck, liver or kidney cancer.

The CDR3 DNA sequence: TGTGCCAGCAGCTCTAGAATCGGGGCAGGGGCGGTTAGGGGCTACACCTTC. Encoded protein: CASSSRIGAGAVRGYTF. The chain carries TRBV5-4 and TRBJ1-2; D may be TRBD1 (6 bases). V was cut by 3 bases and J by 8 bases, with 26 bases left in between. CDR1 is SGHNT and CDR2 is YYREEE in the germline V gene (reference sequence). This CDR3 contains 17 residues.

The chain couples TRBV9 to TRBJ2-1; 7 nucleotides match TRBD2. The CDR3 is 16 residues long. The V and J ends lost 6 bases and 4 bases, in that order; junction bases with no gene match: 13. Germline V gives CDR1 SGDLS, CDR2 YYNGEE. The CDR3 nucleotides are TGTGCCAGCACCCTCACATCTAGCGGAGGATACAATGAGCAGTTCTTC. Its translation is CASTLTSSGGYNEQFF.

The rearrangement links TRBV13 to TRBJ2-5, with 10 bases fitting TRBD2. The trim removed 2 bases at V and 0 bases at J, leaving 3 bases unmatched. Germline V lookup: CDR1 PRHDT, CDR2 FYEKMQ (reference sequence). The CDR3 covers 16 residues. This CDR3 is CASSLSTSGNQETQYF. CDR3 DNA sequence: TGTGCCAGCAGCTTAAGTACTAGCGGGAACCAAGAGACCCAGTACTTC.

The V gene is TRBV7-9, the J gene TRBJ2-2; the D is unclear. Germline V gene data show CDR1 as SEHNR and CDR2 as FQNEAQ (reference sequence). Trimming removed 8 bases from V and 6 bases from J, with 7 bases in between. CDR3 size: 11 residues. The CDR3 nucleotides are TGTGCCAGCTTCTGGGCCGGGGAGCTGTTTTTT. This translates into CASFWAGELFF.

The CDR3, as DNA: TGTGCCAGCAGCACTCGGGACAGGGTGTTCGACGGCTACACCTTC. Protein: CASSTRDRVFDGYTF. The chain joins TRBV7-9 to TRBJ1-2; 9 bases map to TRBD1. The junction had 12 bases not matched to a gene; V was cut back by 5 bases and J by 8 bases. Germline V gene lookup returns CDR1 SEHNR and CDR2 FQNEAQ (reference sequence). This CDR3 is built from 15 residues.

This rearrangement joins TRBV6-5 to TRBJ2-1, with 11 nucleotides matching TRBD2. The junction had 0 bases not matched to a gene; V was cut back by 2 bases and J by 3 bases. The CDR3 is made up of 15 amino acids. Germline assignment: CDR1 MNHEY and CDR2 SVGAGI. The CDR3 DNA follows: TGTGCCAGCAGTTACGGGACTAGCGGCTACAATGAGCAGTTCTTC. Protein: CASSYGTSGYNEQFF.

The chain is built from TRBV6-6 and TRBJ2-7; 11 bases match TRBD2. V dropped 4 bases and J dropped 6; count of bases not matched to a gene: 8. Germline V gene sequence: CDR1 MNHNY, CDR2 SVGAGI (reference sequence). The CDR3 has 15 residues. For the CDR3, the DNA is TGTGCCAGCAGTTGGTTAGCGGGAGGGCCGACCGAGCAGTACTTC. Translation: CASSWLAGGPTEQYF.

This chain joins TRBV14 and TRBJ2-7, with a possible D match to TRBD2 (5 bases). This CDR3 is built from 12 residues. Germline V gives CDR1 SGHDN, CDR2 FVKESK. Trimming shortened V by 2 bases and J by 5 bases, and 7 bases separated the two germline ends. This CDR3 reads CASSQSGDEQYF. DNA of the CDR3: TGTGCCAGCAGCCAAAGCGGCGACGAGCAGTACTTC.

The chain's CDR3 is CASSSAGRGYTEAFF. The CDR3 nucleotides are TGTGCCAGCAGCTCCGCCGGGAGGGGTTACACTGAAGCTTTCTTT. This chain connects TRBV13 to TRBJ1-1, with D maybe TRBD1 (5 bases). The CDR3 is made up of 15 amino acids. Trimming pared 4 bases from V and 3 bases from J, leaving 15 bases between. The V gene's germline CDR1 is PRHDT and CDR2 FYEKMQ (reference sequence).

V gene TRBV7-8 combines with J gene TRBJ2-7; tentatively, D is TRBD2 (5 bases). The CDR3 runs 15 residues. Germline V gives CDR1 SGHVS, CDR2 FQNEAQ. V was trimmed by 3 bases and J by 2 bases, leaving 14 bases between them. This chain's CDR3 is CASSLELGPAYEQYF. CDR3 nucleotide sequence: TGTGCCAGCAGCTTGGAACTAGGGCCTGCCTACGAGCAGTACTTC. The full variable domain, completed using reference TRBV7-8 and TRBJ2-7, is GAGVSQSPRYKVAKRGQDVALRCDPISGHVSLFWYQQALGQGPEFLTYFQNEAQLDKSGLPSDRFFAERPEGSVSTLKIQRTQQEDSAVYLCASSLELGPAYEQYFGPGTRLTVT.